A selection of T cell receptor beta chains follows, all from one sample in a study of blood T cell repertoires in COVID-19. Produced via immunoSEQ multiplex PCR; TCRdb's table is partial and in-frame only. The sample lists 120,000 or so clones, more than 70% occurring once. The sample taken for sequencing was peripheral blood. All receptors come from a man aged 60-69 years with acute or convalescent COVID-19. Each CDR3 is given with its conserved first and last residue. D genes are given only for firm matches. Some rows mark clone size as missing; the rest say once, few, many or name a class of expanded clone.

D	V	size	J	CDR3	DNA
-	TRBV5-1	once	TRBJ2-3	CASSLGGSTDTQYF	TGCGCCAGCAGCTTGGGCGGTAGCACAGATACGCAGTATTTT
TRBD1	TRBV18	-	TRBJ2-7	CASSPSRDRGPLYF	TGTGCCAGCTCACCCTCCAGGGACAGGGGTCCCCTGTACTTC
-	TRBV6-2/TRBV6-3	-	TRBJ1-1	CASSYSTGWAEAFF	TGTGCCAGCAGTTACTCGACGGGTTGGGCTGAAGCTTTCTTT
-	TRBV6-4	-	TRBJ1-6	CASSDRGESPLHF	TGTGCCAGCAGTGACAGGGGCGAGTCACCCCTCCACTTT
TRBD2	TRBV7-2	-	TRBJ2-7	CASSLGTSGGTYEQYF	TGTGCCAGCAGCTTAGGGACTAGCGGGGGCACCTACGAGCAGTACTTC
-	TRBV19	-	TRBJ2-7	CASREQGLISYEQYF	TGTGCCAGTAGGGAACAGGGCCTTATCTCCTACGAGCAGTACTTC
TRBD1	TRBV2	-	TRBJ1-5	CASNWGQGVNQPQHF	TGTGCCAGCAATTGGGGACAGGGGGTTAATCAGCCCCAGCATTTT
-	TRBV19	-	TRBJ2-6	CASSITRGHGLSGANVLTF	TGTGCCAGTAGTATAACCCGGGGACATGGGCTCTCTGGGGCCAACGTCCTGACTTTC
-	TRBV27	-	TRBJ2-7	CASSFRGPSYEQYF	TGTGCCAGCAGTTTCAGGGGACCCTCCTACGAGCAGTACTTC
TRBD1	TRBV5-1	once	TRBJ2-6	CASSGGTGHSGANVLTF	TGCGCCAGCAGCGGGGGGACAGGGCACTCTGGGGCCAACGTCCTGACTTTC
TRBD1	TRBV9	-	TRBJ2-5	CASSVDTGTGETQYF	TGTGCCAGCAGCGTCGATACCGGGACAGGGGAGACCCAGTACTTC
-	TRBV6-5	-	TRBJ1-5	CATGWEWDQPQHF	TGTGCCACAGGGTGGGAATGGGATCAGCCCCAGCATTTT
TRBD2	TRBV19	-	TRBJ2-5	CASSTRLAGEETQYF	TGTGCCAGTAGTACGCGACTAGCGGGAGAAGAGACCCAGTACTTC
-	TRBV28	-	TRBJ2-7	CASSLLSYEQYF	TGTGCCAGCAGTTTACTTTCCTACGAGCAGTACTTC
TRBD1	TRBV6-5	-	TRBJ2-7	CASSWGTAFYEQYF	TGTGCCAGCAGTTGGGGGACAGCCTTCTACGAGCAGTACTTC
-	TRBV5-1	-	TRBJ2-7	CASSSNYEQYF	TGCGCCAGCAGCTCCAACTACGAGCAGTACTTC
-	TRBV12-3/TRBV12-4	-	TRBJ2-5	CASSFVGRETQYF	TGTGCCAGCAGTTTCGTGGGCCGCGAGACCCAGTACTTC